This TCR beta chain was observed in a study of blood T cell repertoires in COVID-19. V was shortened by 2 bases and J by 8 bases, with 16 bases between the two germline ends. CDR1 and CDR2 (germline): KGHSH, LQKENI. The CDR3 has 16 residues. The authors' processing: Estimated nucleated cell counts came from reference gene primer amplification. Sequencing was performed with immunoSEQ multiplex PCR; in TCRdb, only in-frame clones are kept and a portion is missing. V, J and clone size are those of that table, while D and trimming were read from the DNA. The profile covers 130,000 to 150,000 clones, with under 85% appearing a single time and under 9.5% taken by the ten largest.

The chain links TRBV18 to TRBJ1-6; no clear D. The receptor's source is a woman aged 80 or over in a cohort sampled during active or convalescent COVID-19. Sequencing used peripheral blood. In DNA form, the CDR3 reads TGTGCCAGCTCACCAGTGGCGGGGTTGGTAGATTCACCCCTCCACTTT. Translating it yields CASSPVAGLVDSPLHF.